This TCR beta chain derives from a study of Ad26.COV2.S vaccination and SARS-CoV-2 variants. Treatment described: 15 to 20 received Ad26.COV2.S at low or high dose, single or two shots; 5 received placebo; per-sample allocation not given. At day 63 after the first vaccine or placebo injection, samples were drawn. TCRdb keeps only in-frame clones here, not all; method: immunoSEQ multiplex PCR. This sample has some 460,000 clones, with approximately 90% found just once. This specimen was peripheral blood, taken in a trial of Ad26.COV2.S vaccine versus placebo. This TCR came from a person between 18 and 59 years old who received the Ad26.COV2.S COVID-19 vaccine or a placebo.

CDR3 nucleotide sequence: TGTGCCAGCAGTTTAATTGGCGGTTCACCCCTCCACTTT. Translation: CASSLIGGSPLHF. V is TRBV28 and J is TRBJ1-6; D is unclear. In germline, CDR1 is MDHEN, CDR2 SYDVKM. The CDR3 has 13 residues. The V end lost 2 bases, the J end lost 9 bases, and 8 bases lay between the germline ends. Based on the CDR3 plus reference TRBV28 and TRBJ1-6, the full variable domain is DVKVTQSSRYLVKRTGEKVFLECVQDMDHENMFWYRQDPGLGLRLIYFSYDVKMKEKGDIPEGYSVSREKKERFSLILESASTNQTSMYLCASSLIGGSPLHFGNGTRLTVT.